This is a list of T cell receptor beta chains from one sample in a study of OX40 agonist ivuxolimab in advanced cancers. Profiling relied on immunoSEQ multiplex PCR, and the TCRdb table lists in-frame clones only, not all of them. This sample carries around 53,000 clones, approximately 84% of them seen once, and the ten largest clones take 10% to 15%. The sequencing used CD4+ or CD8+ T cells sorted from blood, collected in a trial of the OX40 agonist ivuxolimab. All receptors come from an adult with an advanced solid tumor such as melanoma, head and neck, liver or kidney cancer. Each CDR3 is given with its conserved first and last residue. The D gene is left open where the match is weak. Some rows mark clone size as missing; the rest say once, few, many or name a class of expanded clone.

CASSSLGPLSYEQYF,TGTGCCAGCAGCTCCCTAGGACCGCTCTCCTACGAGCAGTACTTC,TRBJ2-7,TRBV7-9,NA,NA
CASSGVSSPLHF,TGTGCCAGCAGTGGGGTATCCTCACCCCTCCACTTT,TRBJ1-6,TRBV6-5,NA,NA
CASSSGPDTSYEQYF,TGTGCCAGCAGCTCCGGGCCGGACACTTCCTACGAGCAGTACTTC,TRBJ2-7,TRBV11-2,NA,NA
CASSPGQGYYEQYF,TGTGCCAGCAGTCCGGGACAGGGGTACTACGAGCAGTACTTC,TRBJ2-7,TRBV9,NA,TRBD1
CASNGGRADEQFF,TGTGCCAGCAATGGCGGCAGGGCTGATGAGCAGTTCTTC,TRBJ2-1,TRBV6-1,NA,NA
CASSLARGVRGQYF,TGTGCCAGCAGTTTAGCCCGGGGGGTCAGGGGCCAGTACTTC,TRBJ2-5,TRBV6-6,NA,NA
CASSAPGSRSGGYTF,TGTGCCAGCAGCGCCCCCGGGAGCCGTTCTGGTGGCTACACCTTC,TRBJ1-2,TRBV9,NA,NA
CASSRQGAFFNTEAFF,TGTGCCAGCTCACGGCAGGGGGCCTTCTTCAACACTGAAGCTTTCTTT,TRBJ1-1,TRBV18,NA,TRBD1
CASTTGDYGELFF,TGCGCCAGCACCACAGGGGACTACGGGGAGCTGTTTTTT,TRBJ2-2,TRBV23-1,NA,NA
CASSWGQENTEAFF,TGCGCCAGCAGCTGGGGGCAAGAAAACACTGAAGCTTTCTTT,TRBJ1-1,TRBV5-1,NA,NA
CASSLYGLQGVMNTEAFF,TGTGCCAGCAGTTTATACGGCCTTCAAGGGGTAATGAACACTGAAGCTTTCTTT,TRBJ1-1,TRBV27,NA,NA
CASSLDDRPNTEAFF,TGTGCCAGCAGCTTAGATGACCGACCGAACACTGAAGCTTTCTTT,TRBJ1-1,TRBV11-2,NA,NA
CASSFVAGGPDEQFF,TGTGCCAGCAGCTTCGTTGCGGGAGGGCCTGATGAGCAGTTCTTC,TRBJ2-1,TRBV7-9,NA,TRBD2
CASSLEPQILEAFF,TGTGCCAGCAGTTTAGAGCCACAGATACTTGAAGCTTTCTTT,TRBJ1-1,TRBV28,once,NA
CSADRQGRNTEAFF,TGCAGCGCCGACCGACAGGGGCGGAACACTGAAGCTTTCTTT,TRBJ1-1,TRBV29-1,NA,TRBD1
CASTEISGNTIYF,TGTGCCAGCACTGAGATCTCTGGAAACACCATATATTTT,TRBJ1-3,TRBV6-1,NA,NA
CASQPGQMNTEAFF,TGTGCCAGCCAACCGGGACAGATGAACACTGAAGCTTTCTTT,TRBJ1-1,TRBV28,NA,TRBD1
CASSKDRGRDEQYF,TGCGCCAGCAGCAAGGACAGGGGAAGAGACGAGCAGTACTTC,TRBJ2-7,TRBV5-1,once,TRBD1
CSARREETQYF,TGCAGTGCTAGGAGGGAGGAGACCCAGTACTTC,TRBJ2-5,TRBV20-1,NA,NA
CASRPSWVTDTQYF,TGTGCCAGCCGTCCTAGCTGGGTCACAGATACGCAGTATTTT,TRBJ2-3,TRBV5-6,NA,NA
CASSPIPGSYGYTF,TGTGCCAGCTCCCCGATCCCGGGCTCCTATGGCTACACCTTC,TRBJ1-2,TRBV18,NA,NA
CASKQGLNNEKLFF,TGTGCCAGCAAACAGGGGCTTAATAATGAAAAACTGTTTTTT,TRBJ1-4,TRBV2,NA,TRBD1
CASSLVLAGSDTQYF,TGTGCCAGCAGCTTAGTGCTAGCGGGGTCAGATACGCAGTATTTT,TRBJ2-3,TRBV7-9,NA,TRBD2
CASSLEASTAKYNEQFF,TGTGCCAGCAGCTTGGAGGCTAGCACGGCGAAATACAATGAGCAGTTCTTC,TRBJ2-1,TRBV5-4,NA,NA
CASSPTVSYNSPLHF,TGTGCCAGCAGCCCGACGGTCTCCTATAATTCACCCCTCCACTTT,TRBJ1-6,TRBV28,NA,NA
CASTPRTGAPLREKLFF,TGTGCCAGCACCCCCCGGACAGGGGCCCCCCTAAGGGAAAAACTGTTTTTT,TRBJ1-4,TRBV21-1,NA,NA
CASSVNAGGSEDEQFF,TGTGCCAGCAGTGTTAACGCAGGGGGATCCGAGGATGAGCAGTTCTTC,TRBJ2-1,TRBV2,NA,TRBD1
CATSRVNRDEQYF,TGTGCCACCAGCAGAGTGAACAGGGACGAGCAGTACTTC,TRBJ2-7,TRBV15,NA,NA
CASSPYLGDRDLLNYGYTF,TGTGCCAGCAGCCCCTACTTAGGGGACAGGGATTTACTTAACTATGGCTACACCTTC,TRBJ1-2,TRBV7-9,NA,TRBD1
CASNLNSGTSGVNEQFF,TGTGCCAGCAACTTAAACTCCGGGACTAGCGGGGTGAATGAGCAGTTCTTC,TRBJ2-1,TRBV11-2,NA,TRBD2
CASGTRDYGNTIYF,TGTGCCAGCGGCACCCGGGACTACGGAAACACCATATATTTT,TRBJ1-3,TRBV2,NA,NA
CASSGVRGRLNSPLHF,TGTGCCAGTAGTGGGGTGAGGGGAAGACTCAATTCACCCCTCCACTTT,TRBJ1-6,TRBV19,NA,NA
CASSQLAGGTYEQYF,TGTGCCAGCAGCCAACTAGCGGGAGGGACCTACGAGCAGTACTTC,TRBJ2-7,TRBV7-2,NA,TRBD2
CASSLAPGAAEGGYTF,TGTGCCAGCAGCTTAGCCCCAGGGGCGGCGGAGGGTGGCTACACCTTC,TRBJ1-2,TRBV11-2,NA,NA
CAWTAGGWETQYF,TGTGCCTGGACCGCAGGGGGCTGGGAGACCCAGTACTTC,TRBJ2-5,TRBV30,NA,TRBD1
CASSTDRDDEQYF,TGTGCCAGCAGTACGGACAGGGACGACGAGCAGTACTTC,TRBJ2-7,TRBV6-1,NA,TRBD1
CASSFGGLIGELFF,TGTGCCAGTAGTTTCGGGGGGTTAATCGGGGAGCTGTTTTTT,TRBJ2-2,TRBV19,once,TRBD2
CASRPSGTDTQYF,TGTGCCAGCAGACCCAGTGGCACAGATACGCAGTATTTT,TRBJ2-3,TRBV27,NA,NA
CASSLDRGDGYTF,TGTGCCAGCAGCTTGGACAGGGGCGATGGCTACACCTTC,TRBJ1-2,TRBV5-4,NA,TRBD1
CASSPRVGGLGYGYTF,TGTGCCAGCAGCCCAAGGGTAGGCGGATTGGGCTATGGCTACACCTTC,TRBJ1-2,TRBV7-8,few,NA
CASDLRGHRDEVGYTF,TGTGCCAGCGACCTCCGGGGGCACAGGGATGAGGTTGGCTACACCTTC,TRBJ1-2,TRBV6-6,NA,NA
CASSARQGNQPQHF,TGTGCCAGTAGTGCAAGACAGGGGAATCAGCCCCAGCATTTT,TRBJ1-5,TRBV19,NA,TRBD1
CASSPQRLGLGLEAFF,TGTGCCAGCTCACCACAAAGGTTGGGCCTGGGGCTCGAAGCTTTCTTT,TRBJ1-1,TRBV18,NA,NA
CASSPLAGEADTQYF,TGTGCCAGCTCACCACTCGCGGGAGAGGCAGATACGCAGTATTTT,TRBJ2-3,TRBV18,NA,TRBD2
CASSRGPFYGYTF,TGTGCCAGCAGTCGCGGCCCGTTCTATGGCTACACCTTC,TRBJ1-2,TRBV6-5,NA,NA
CAWSKGREETQYF,TGTGCCTGGAGTAAAGGCAGGGAAGAGACCCAGTACTTC,TRBJ2-5,TRBV30,few,NA
CAIRGQGGELFF,TGTGCCATCAGGGGACAGGGGGGGGAGCTGTTTTTT,TRBJ2-2,TRBV10-3,NA,TRBD1
CASKGGGARNQPQHF,TGTGCCAGCAAAGGAGGAGGGGCACGCAATCAGCCCCAGCATTTT,TRBJ1-5,TRBV2,few,NA
CASSEYGTLDEKLFF,TGTGCCAGCAGTGAATATGGGACATTAGATGAAAAACTGTTTTTT,TRBJ1-4,TRBV25-1,NA,NA
CASSPNAPGQSYGYTF,TGTGCCAGCTCACCTAACGCCCCGGGCCAGAGCTATGGCTACACCTTC,TRBJ1-2,TRBV18,NA,NA
CASSFSGDGETQYF,TGTGCCAGCAGCTTCTCGGGAGATGGGGAGACCCAGTACTTC,TRBJ2-5,TRBV7-7,NA,NA
CASREMGQGFYEQYF,TGTGCCAGCCGGGAAATGGGACAGGGGTTCTACGAGCAGTACTTC,TRBJ2-7,TRBV6-1,NA,TRBD1
CASSLAQARQTGELFF,TGTGCCAGCAGCTTAGCCCAGGCCCGGCAAACCGGGGAGCTGTTTTTT,TRBJ2-2,TRBV7-6,NA,NA